This paragraph reports one TCR beta chain. Its specificity is not known. This record comes from a study of T cell repertoires in cytomegalovirus infection. V shed 5 bases and J 7 bases; nucleotides not matched to a gene: 8. The CDR3 covers 15 residues. Germline CDR1 reads SEHNR; CDR2 reads FQNEAQ (reference sequence). A single record per CDR3 protein comes from TCRdb applying MiXCR to the reads. The sample lists approximately 990,000 distinct CDR3 sequences, 30% to 40% occurring once. The sequence was collected from a human donor in good health (CMV status not recorded). Some clones in this sample may be carry-over from other donors' samples. Here the sequenced sample was cultured CD8+ T cells from PBMCs, taken from culture after CMV antigen stimulation. This sequence joins TRBV7-9 and TRBJ2-1; TRBD1 aligns across 10 bases. The CDR3 reads CASSGDRGLVNEQFF. CDR3 nucleotides: TGTGCCAGCAGCGGAGACAGGGGGCTTGTTAATGAGCAGTTCTTC.